This T cell receptor (beta chain) was sequenced for a study of radiotherapy plus CTLA-4 blockade in lung cancer listed by TCRdb under 2018. Background on the whole study: Among enrolled patients, roughly 18% had an objective response and 30% to 35% reached disease control.

Concerning this clone itself: Its antigen is unknown. Nothing much larger sits one base from this clone, and base qualities are not available.

Overall study outcomes, separate from this receptor: After treatment with radiotherapy and ipilimumab, TCR clones that came from tumors expanded in the peripheral blood. The strongest predictors of response were reported to be early dynamic shifts in blood T cell clones along with a rise in serum interferon-beta following radiation.

Via the germline V gene, CDR1 is KGHSH and CDR2 LQKENI. Deletion took 0 bases off V and 6 bases off J, with a span of 9 bases between the germline ends. Spanning cysteine to phenylalanine, the CDR3 consists of 13 amino acids. Only the CDR3 DNA stays, 39 bases, in frame from base 1. Receptor libraries were prepared by the immunoSEQ multiplex PCR assay. TCRdb took this table from immuneACCESS and kept in-frame rearrangements with V and J called. Such tables lack part of the clones; where checked against another copy, unresolved V genes explain under half of the gap, and the rest is unexplained. Within this sample are 75,000 to 100,000 clones, with 65% to 80% of them counted one time only. The top ten clonotypes cover around 2.8% of the sample. In this study, focal radiation therapy paired with CTLA-4 blockade (ipilimumab) was tested in patients who had chemo-refractory metastatic non-small-cell lung cancer.

The sequenced sample was peripheral blood, obtained from a patient treated with radiotherapy plus ipilimumab. This sequence originates from a human donor with non-small cell lung cancer who had a partial response to radiotherapy plus ipilimumab. Some clones in this sample may be carry-over from other donors' samples. The sequence links TRBV18 to TRBJ2-7; TRBD1 is perhaps the D gene, given 5 matching bases. The sequenced DNA: TGTGCCAGCTCACCACCGAATAGGGGCGAGCAGTACTTC. The translation is CASSPPNRGEQYF. When the CDR3 is completed using the reference TRBV18 and TRBJ2-7 genes on either side, the full variable domain is NAGVMQNPRHLVRRRGQEARLRCSPMKGHSHVYWYRQLPEEGLKFMVYLQKENIIDESGMPKERFSAEFPKEGPSILRIQQVVRGDSAAYFCASSPPNRGEQYFGPGTRLTVT.